The clone carrying this T cell receptor beta chain was observed at least ten times. One entry per CDR3 protein, called by TCRdb with MiXCR from the 5' RACE reads. The sample shows roughly 130,000 distinct CDR3 sequences, approximately 16% of them seen only once. Germline assignment: CDR1 MGHRA and CDR2 YSYEKL. V was pared by 5 bases and J by 4 bases, with 12 bases between. The CDR3 consists of 14 residues. The record originates from a study of T-cell memory formation after mild COVID-19. Study-wide context: TCR clusters showed largely donor specificity.

V usage is TRBV4-1 and J usage is TRBJ2-1, with D possibly TRBD1 on 6 matching bases. Material for sequencing was PBMCs or a T cell subset sorted from them (not recorded which). The receptor comes from an adult woman who had mild COVID-19 (a few samples of this study predate the infection). Cell type and time point are not known. CDR3 in DNA: TGCGCCAGCAGCTTGGACAGCCTATACAATGAGCAGTTCTTC. Translation: CASSLDSLYNEQFF.